One T cell receptor (beta chain) is described in this entry. Its antigen remains unidentified. Profiled with immunoSEQ multiplex PCR; TCRdb holds only in-frame clones, not every one. Here the sample spans 120,000 to 150,000 clones, over 75% being singletons. V lost 0 bases, J lost 7 bases, and 6 bases stayed unmatched. Germline V gene lookup returns CDR1 SGHTA and CDR2 FQGTGA. The CDR3 sequence is 15 residues long. The data were obtained in a study of T cell responses to AZD1222 COVID-19 vaccine. General study findings and limits: Repertoires were obtained only post-peak T cell response. In the spike-specific TCR repertoire, nearly half reportedly target unmutated variant regions. There were mostly white British donors and more females than males, and clonal diversity was possibly underestimated.

The TCR comes from an adult in good health. This chain uses TRBV7-3 with TRBJ2-7, with 10 positions matching TRBD1. The sequences come from peripheral blood, collected on day 0 of AZD1222 vaccination. CDR3 protein: CASSLTGTGVGEQYF. CDR3 coding DNA: TGTGCCAGCAGCTTAACGGGGACAGGGGTAGGTGAGCAGTACTTC.